This T cell receptor beta chain was retrieved from a study of blood T cell repertoires in COVID-19. Across the whole study: Sites across the United States, Italy and Spain contributed samples from acute and convalescent COVID-19. PBMCs, B-cell-depleted T cells, or T cells provided the cDNA or gDNA that made up the material.

The V gene's germline CDR1 is SGHVS and CDR2 FNYEAQ. The CDR3 is 16 amino acids. V shed 4 bases, J shed 9 bases, and the junction held 14 bases outside the gene matches. Source study methods: Cell counts per sample came from amplifying reference gene primers. Measured with immunoSEQ multiplex PCR; TCRdb has only the in-frame clones, and not every one. V, J and clone size are those of that table, while D and trimming were read from the DNA. The sample gives hundreds of thousands of clones, 85% to 90% of which show up once; roughly 6.2% is in the top ten. The sequence derives from a man aged 55-75 years who had recovered from COVID-19. The rearrangement uses TRBV7-6 and TRBJ2-5; 10 nucleotides align to TRBD2. The sequenced sample consisted of peripheral blood. This CDR3 is CASSSDSLAGEKAQYF. The CDR3 nucleotides are TGTGCCAGCAGCTCCGATTCGCTAGCGGGAGAAAAGGCCCAGTACTTC.